There are a few counts of the clone carrying this T cell receptor beta chain. Germline is not matched at one junction end, which may reflect a read error. CDR1 and CDR2 from the germline V gene are SQVTM and ANQGSEA. The CDR3 runs to 13 residues. The second PCR ran roughly 7 to 11 cycles with a sample-barcoded 5' primer and J-beta primers. Via MiXCR, TCRdb re-called the 5' RACE reads, giving one row per CDR3 protein. Found here are hundreds of thousands of distinct CDR3 sequences, around 41% of them singletons; the top ten hold around 30%. The data were taken from a study of blood T cells in healthy people across ages.

The receptor was derived from an elderly man in good health. The chain has TRBV29-1 and TRBJ2-3; 7 nucleotides line up with TRBD1. What was sequenced was blood. The DNA of the CDR3 is TGCAGCGTTGAGTTGCAGGGGACAGATATGCAGTATTTT. Translation gives CSVELQGTDMQYF.